There are a few counts of the clone carrying this T cell receptor (beta chain). Libraries were prepared by immunoSEQ multiplex PCR; TCRdb keeps only in-frame clonotypes and omits some of them. The repertoire holds around 50,000 clones, with 85% to 90% as singletons. This sample was included in a study of OX40 agonist ivuxolimab in advanced cancers. CDR3 size: 14 residues. The germline V gene has CDR1 MDHEN and CDR2 SYDVKM. The germline V and J ends were trimmed by 6 bases and 5 bases, with 14 bases remaining between them. The TCR originated in an adult with an advanced solid tumor such as melanoma, head and neck, liver or kidney cancer. The chain uses TRBV28 and TRBJ1-5; tentative D call: TRBD1 (6 bases). The sample in question was CD4+ or CD8+ T cells sorted from blood, obtained in a trial of the OX40 agonist ivuxolimab. CDR3 region: CASSFTTGHQPQHF. DNA of the CDR3: TGTGCCAGCAGCTTCACTACAGGGCATCAGCCCCAGCATTTT. Variable domain in full (rest from reference TRBV28 and TRBJ1-5): DVKVTQSSRYLVKRTGEKVFLECVQDMDHENMFWYRQDPGLGLRLIYFSYDVKMKEKGDIPEGYSVSREKKERFSLILESASTNQTSMYLCASSFTTGHQPQHFGDGTRLSIL.